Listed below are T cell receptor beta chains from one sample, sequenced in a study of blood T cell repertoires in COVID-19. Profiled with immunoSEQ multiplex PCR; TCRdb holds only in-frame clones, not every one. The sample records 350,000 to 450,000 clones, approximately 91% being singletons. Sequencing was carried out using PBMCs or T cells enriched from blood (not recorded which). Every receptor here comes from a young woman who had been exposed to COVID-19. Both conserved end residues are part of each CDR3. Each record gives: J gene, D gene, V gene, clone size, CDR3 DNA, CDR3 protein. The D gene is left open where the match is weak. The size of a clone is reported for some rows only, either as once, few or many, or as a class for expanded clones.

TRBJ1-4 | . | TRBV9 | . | TGTGCCAGCAGCGCCGGACAGAGATTTAATGAAAAACTGTTTTTT | CASSAGQRFNEKLFF
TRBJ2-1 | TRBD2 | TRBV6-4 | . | TGTGCCAGCAAACTCGCAGCGGGGGGGCGCGATGAGCAGTTCTTC | CASKLAAGGRDEQFF
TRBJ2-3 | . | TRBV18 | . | TGTGCCAGCTCACCTGCCCGGACAGATACGCAGTATTTT | CASSPARTDTQYF
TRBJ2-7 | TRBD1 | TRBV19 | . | TGTGCCAGAGGACAGGGGTGCGAGCAGTACTTC | CARGQGCEQYF
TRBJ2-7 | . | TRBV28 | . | TGTGCCAGCAGTTTAGGAGCGGGCCACTCCTACGAGCAGTACTTC | CASSLGAGHSYEQYF
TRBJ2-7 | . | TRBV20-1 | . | TGCAGTGCTAGGTTATCGGAGCAGTACTTC | CSARLSEQYF
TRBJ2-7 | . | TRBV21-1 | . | TGTGCCAGCAGCGGGGAGGGAGTAGAAACTATCTACGAGCAGTACTTC | CASSGEGVETIYEQYF
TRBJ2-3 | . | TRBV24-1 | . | TGTGCCACCAGTGATTCCCCGGTCGGCTCAGGGAATACGCAGTATTTT | CATSDSPVGSGNTQYF
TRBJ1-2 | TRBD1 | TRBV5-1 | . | TGCGCCAGCAGTCTTGGGACAGGGGGCGATATGGACTATGGCTACACCTTC | CASSLGTGGDMDYGYTF
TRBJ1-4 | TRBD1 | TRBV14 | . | TGTGCCAGCAGCCGCGGTCCACAGGGGTGGGATGAAAAACTGTTTTTT | CASSRGPQGWDEKLFF
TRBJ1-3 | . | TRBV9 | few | TGTGCCAGCAGCAACAGTGAAAGCTCTGGAAACACCATATATTTT | CASSNSESSGNTIYF
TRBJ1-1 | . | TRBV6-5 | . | TGTGCCAGTACCCCCCTGCGGTACAACACTGAAGCTTTCTTT | CASTPLRYNTEAFF
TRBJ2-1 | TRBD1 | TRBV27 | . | TGTGCCAGCAGTTTAATAGGGGGCCGCCGGCCCGACAATGAGCGGTTCTTC | CASSLIGGRRPDNERFF
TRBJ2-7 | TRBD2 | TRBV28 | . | TGTGCCAGCAGCCCCGCGAGTGGTAGCGGGAGGAACGAGCAGTACTTC | CASSPASGSGRNEQYF
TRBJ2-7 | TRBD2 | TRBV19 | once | TGTGCCAGTAGTGCTTGGACTAGCGGGAGTGACTACGAGCAGTACTTC | CASSAWTSGSDYEQYF
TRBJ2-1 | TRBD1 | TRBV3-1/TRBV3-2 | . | TGTGCCAGCAGCCAAGGTAGGGGGCTCTATGAGCAGTTCTTC | CASSQGRGLYEQFF
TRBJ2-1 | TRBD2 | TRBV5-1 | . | TGCGCCAGCAGCTTGGCGGGAGGGGACTACAATGAGCAGTTCTTC | CASSLAGGDYNEQFF
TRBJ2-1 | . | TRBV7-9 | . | TGTGCCAGCAGCCCAGCGGGACACCAAAGGGACAATGAGCAGTTCTTC | CASSPAGHQRDNEQFF
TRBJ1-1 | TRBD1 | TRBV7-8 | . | TGTGCCAGCAGCTTCGGCAGGGGGCTAAACACTGAAGCTTTCTTT | CASSFGRGLNTEAFF
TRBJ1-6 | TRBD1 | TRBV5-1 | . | TGCGCCAGCAGCTCCACAGGGGATTCACCCCTCCACTTT | CASSSTGDSPLHF
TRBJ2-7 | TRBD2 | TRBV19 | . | TGTGCCAGTAGTATAGTTCCTAGCGGGAGCTACGAGCAGTACTTC | CASSIVPSGSYEQYF
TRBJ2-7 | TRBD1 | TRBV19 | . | TGTGCCAGTAGCGGGACAGGAGCCTACGAGCAGTACTTC | CASSGTGAYEQYF
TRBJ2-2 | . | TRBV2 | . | TGTGCCAGCAACGGGGGTCGGGAGAACACCGGGGAGCTGTTTTTT | CASNGGRENTGELFF